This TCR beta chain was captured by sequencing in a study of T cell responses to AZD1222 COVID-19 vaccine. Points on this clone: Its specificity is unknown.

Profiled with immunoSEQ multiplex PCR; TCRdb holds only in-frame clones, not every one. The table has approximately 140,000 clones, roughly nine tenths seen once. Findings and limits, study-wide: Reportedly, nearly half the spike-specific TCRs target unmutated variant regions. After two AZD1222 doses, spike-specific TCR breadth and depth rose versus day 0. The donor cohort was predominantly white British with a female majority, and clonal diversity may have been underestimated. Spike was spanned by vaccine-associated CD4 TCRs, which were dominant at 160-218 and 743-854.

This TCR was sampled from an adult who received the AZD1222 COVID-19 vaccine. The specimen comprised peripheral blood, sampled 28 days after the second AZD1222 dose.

CDR3 region: CASSDSRGAGQGYTF. The CDR3 DNA is TGTGCCAGCAGTGACTCCAGAGGGGCAGGGCAAGGCTACACCTTC. The rearrangement links TRBV6-4 to TRBJ1-2, with TRBD1 as a possible D gene (5 bases). Germline loops: CDR1 MRHNA, CDR2 SNTAGT. The CDR3 loop spans 15 amino acids. V was cut by 0 bases and J by 8 bases, with 16 bases left in between.